Below, 9 T cell receptor beta chains from the same sample are listed, as sequenced in a study of blood T cell repertoires in COVID-19. Only in-frame clones appear in the TCRdb table, and some are missing; sequencing was by immunoSEQ multiplex PCR. The sample has over 120,000 clones; about 92% are singletons. Sequencing was performed on peripheral blood. All receptors come from a human donor in a cohort sampled during active COVID-19.

The chain couples TRBV19 to TRBJ2-1; 9 nucleotides line up with TRBD2. The trim removed 3 bases at V and 8 bases at J, leaving 11 bases unmatched. The CDR3 covers 16 residues. Looked up from germline, CDR1 is LNHDA and CDR2 is SQIVND (reference sequence). This CDR3 is CASSMATSGRWDEQFF. CDR3 in DNA: TGTGCCAGTAGTATGGCTACTAGCGGGCGGTGGGATGAGCAGTTCTTC.

The CDR3 DNA is TGTGCCAGCGGCTCCCTTACGTCTCAACGCTACGAGCAGTACTTC. This translates into CASGSLTSQRYEQYF. The chain is built from TRBV27 and TRBJ2-7; D is unresolved. The CDR3 consists of 15 residues. The germline CDR1 and CDR2 sequences are MNHEY and SMNVEV (reference sequence). V was shortened by 8 bases and J by 3 bases, with 20 bases between the two germline ends.

The chain uses TRBV29-1 and TRBJ2-2; D not certain. The germline V gene has CDR1 SQVTM and CDR2 ANQGSEA. This CDR3 region has 12 residues. Trimming removed 5 bases at V and 2 bases at J, with 6 bases between. The CDR3 loop reads CSVRSNTGELFF. The CDR3 nucleotides read TGCAGCGTTCGCAGTAACACCGGGGAGCTGTTTTTT.

This chain joins TRBV2 and TRBJ2-5; weak D call: TRBD1 (6 bases). The V and J ends lost 7 bases and 4 bases respectively, with 19 bases between them. Germline V gene data show CDR1 as SNHLY and CDR2 as FYNNEI. The CDR3 sequence is 15 residues long. CDR3 sequence reads: CASITQGNRGETQYF. Written as DNA, the CDR3 is TGTGCCAGCATTACCCAGGGGAATAGGGGAGAGACCCAGTACTTC.

The gene calls are TRBV18 and TRBJ1-1, with 7 bases lining up with TRBD1. Germline V CDR1 and CDR2: KGHSH, LQKENI. This CDR3 spans 14 amino acids. Trimming took 3 bases from V and 5 from J; bases not matched to a gene: 6. The CDR3 DNA reads as TGTGCCAGCTCACCTACAGGGGTGGGTACTGAAGCTTTCTTT. Protein product: CASSPTGVGTEAFF.

The gene calls are TRBV27 and TRBJ1-4; 7 bases line up with TRBD1. J lost 7 bases, V lost 5 bases, and 7 bases had no gene match. The CDR3 runs 14 residues. Looked up from germline, CDR1 is MNHEY and CDR2 is SMNVEV (reference sequence). Here the CDR3 DNA reads TGTGCCAGCAGTAAACAGGGGTATGGTGAAAAACTGTTTTTT. It is translated as CASSKQGYGEKLFF. Complete variable domain (other parts from reference TRBV27 and TRBJ1-4): EAQVTQNPRYLITVTGKKLTVTCSQNMNHEYMSWYRQDPGLGLRQIYYSMNVEVTDKGDVPEGYKVSRKEKRNFPLILESPSPNQTSLYFCASSKQGYGEKLFFGSGTQLSVL.

This chain joins TRBV6-6 and TRBJ1-2; TRBD1 is a possible D gene (5 bases). The germline gives CDR1 MNHNY, CDR2 SVGAGI (reference sequence). The CDR3 contains 16 residues. V was pared by 0 bases and J by 6 bases, with 17 bases between. The CDR3 DNA is TGTGCCAGCAGTTACTCGACATCCTCTAAACAGGATGGCTACACCTTC. Protein sequence: CASSYSTSSKQDGYTF.

The chain joins TRBV7-2 to TRBJ2-1; the match to TRBD2 covers 8 bases. Trimming cost V 0 bases and J 1 base; bases outside gene matches: 5. The CDR3 has 17 amino acids. Germline CDR1 SGHTA, CDR2 FQGNSA. DNA of the CDR3: TGTGCCAGCAGCTTAGCCTCGGGGGGGCGTTCCTACAATGAGCAGTTCTTC. Protein product: CASSLASGGRSYNEQFF.

This rearrangement joins TRBV6-6 to TRBJ2-1, with 7 nucleotides matching TRBD1. V was pared by 5 bases and J by 7 bases, with 17 bases of the junction left unmatched. This CDR3 contains 17 residues. Germline V lookup: CDR1 MNHNY, CDR2 SVGAGI (reference sequence). The CDR3 reads CASSPLSGTEKRNEQFF. The DNA for the CDR3 is TGTGCCAGCAGTCCCCTCTCCGGGACAGAAAAGAGGAATGAGCAGTTCTTC.